This T cell receptor beta chain was retrieved from a study of blood T cell repertoires in COVID-19. Study in general: Samples representing acute and convalescent COVID-19 were sourced from the United States, Italy and Spain.

Generated by immunoSEQ multiplex PCR, the TCRdb table keeps only in-frame clones and is missing some. The table shows approximately 69,000 clones, with 79% occurring only once. This CDR3 region has 14 residues. Between the trimmed V and J ends, which lost 1 base and 8 bases, there was a span of 14 bases. CDR1 LNHNV and CDR2 YYDKDF come from the germline V gene (reference sequence). The chain recombines TRBV15 with TRBJ1-2, with a tentative D call TRBD1 (5 bases). The sequence was obtained from a human donor in a cohort sampled during active COVID-19. What was sequenced was peripheral blood. The CDR3, as DNA: TGTGCCACCAGCAGAGCCGGGGGTAGTGCGGGCTACACCTTC. Its translation: CATSRAGGSAGYTF.